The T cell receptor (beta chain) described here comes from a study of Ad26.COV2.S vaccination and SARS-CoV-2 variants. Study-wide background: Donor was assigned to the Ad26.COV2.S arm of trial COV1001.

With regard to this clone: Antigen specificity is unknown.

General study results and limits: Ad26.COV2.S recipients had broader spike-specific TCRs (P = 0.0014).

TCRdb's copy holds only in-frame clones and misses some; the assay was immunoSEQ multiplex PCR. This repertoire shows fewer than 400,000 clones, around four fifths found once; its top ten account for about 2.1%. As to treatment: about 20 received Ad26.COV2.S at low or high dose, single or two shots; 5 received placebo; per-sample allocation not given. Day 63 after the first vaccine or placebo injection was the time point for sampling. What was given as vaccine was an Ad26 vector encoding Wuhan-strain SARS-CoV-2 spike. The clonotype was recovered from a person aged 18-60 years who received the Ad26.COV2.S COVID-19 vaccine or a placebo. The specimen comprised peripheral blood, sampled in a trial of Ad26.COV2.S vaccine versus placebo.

CDR3 nucleotides: TGCGCCAGCAGCCAAGGTGACTGGGGAAACACCATATATTTT. Amino acid sequence: CASSQGDWGNTIYF. This chain uses TRBV4-1 with TRBJ1-3; no clear D gene. Germline values: CDR1 MGHRA, CDR2 YSYEKL. Deletions cut 1 base from V and 4 bases from J, with 8 bases between. This CDR3 spans 14 amino acids.